These 9 T cell receptor beta chains were all obtained from the same sample, sequenced in a study of read filtering for tumor transcriptome and immune sequencing. Molecular barcoded adaptors covering alpha/delta and beta/gamma chains were used on 400 to 450 ng RNA. TCRdb re-called the reads through MiXCR, storing one row per CDR3 protein. The sample gives more than 30,000 distinct CDR3 sequences, around 15% of which show up once; 15% to 20% is in the top ten. Sample: a population of CD138-negative cells sorted from bone marrow. The origin of the receptors is a donor aged 40 or over with multiple myeloma.

At least ten counts were recorded for this clonotype. The chain employs TRBV2 and TRBJ2-7, with TRBD1 matching over 11 bases. Germline CDR1 reads SNHLY; CDR2 reads FYNNEI. The CDR3 contains 15 residues. V gave up 6 bases and J gave up 3 bases; unmatched junction bases: 7. CDR3 protein: CASRWSGTGGYEQYF. DNA for the CDR3: TGTGCCAGCAGGTGGTCCGGGACAGGGGGCTACGAGCAGTACTTC. The full variable domain, its missing parts supplied by reference TRBV2 and TRBJ2-7, is EPEVTQTPSHQVTQMGQEVILRCVPISNHLYFYWYRQILGQKVEFLVSFYNNEISEKSEIFDDQFSVERPDGSNFTLKIRSTKLEDSAMYFCASRWSGTGGYEQYFGPGTRLTVT.

This clonotype has ten or more counts. The chain uses TRBV19 and TRBJ1-5, with 7 nucleotides matching TRBD1. Germline CDR1 and CDR2: LNHDA and SQIVND (reference sequence). J lost 5 bases, V lost 6 bases, and 10 bases had no gene match. The CDR3 totals 15 residues. The CDR3 DNA reads as TGTGCCAGTAGCATACGGGACAGCCCTTATCAGCCCCAGCATTTT. Residues: CASSIRDSPYQPQHF.

This chain connects TRBV4-2 to TRBJ1-6; D may be TRBD1 (6 bases). CDR3 length equals 14 residues. Germline values: CDR1 LGHNA, CDR2 YNFKEQ. V gave up 1 base and J gave up 8 bases, with 9 bases separating them. Written as DNA, the CDR3 is TGTGCCAGCAGCCAAGTGGGGGCGGATTCACCCCTCCACTTT. Amino acids: CASSQVGADSPLHF.

This clonotype was found many times. The CDR3 loop reads CSGAGQGRVAFF. The DNA of the CDR3 is TGCAGCGGAGCCGGACAGGGAAGGGTAGCTTTCTTT. V usage is TRBV29-1 and J usage is TRBJ1-1, with 8 bases lining up with TRBD1. V shed 7 bases and J 10 bases; nucleotides not matched to a gene: 11. The germline gives CDR1 SQVTM, CDR2 ANQGSEA. This CDR3 comprises 12 residues.

Many counts were recorded for this clonotype. V usage is TRBV7-2 and J usage is TRBJ1-5; no firm D call. The CDR3 runs 12 residues. With 5 bases removed from V and 6 bases from J, the gap between germline ends came to 8 bases. Germline V gene lookup returns CDR1 SGHTA and CDR2 FQGNSA. The CDR3 nucleotides are TGTGCCAGCAGCGCGGCCCGTCAGCCCCAGCATTTT. This encodes CASSAARQPQHF. The full variable domain, with the rest looked up from reference TRBV7-2 and TRBJ1-5, is GAGVSQSPSNKVTEKGKDVELRCDPISGHTALYWYRQSLGQGLEFLIYFQGNSAPDKSGLPSDRFSAERTGGSVSTLTIQRTQQEDSAVYLCASSAARQPQHFGDGTRLSIL.

This clonotype was seen repeatedly, ten times or more. This chain joins TRBV30 and TRBJ2-5; 7 bases match TRBD2. Per the germline V gene, CDR1 is GTSNPN and CDR2 is SVGIG (reference sequence). The CDR3 is 13 residues long. J was trimmed by 5 bases and V by 0 bases; bases with no gene match: 3. CDR3 bases: TGTGCCTGGAGTGTCGGGGGGATGGAGACCCAGTACTTC. It encodes CAWSVGGMETQYF.

The sample holds many counts of this clonotype. The chain combines TRBV18 with TRBJ2-1, with TRBD2 matching 8 bases. CDR1 KGHSH and CDR2 LQKENI come from the germline V gene. V was clipped by 4 bases and J by 7 bases; unmatched bases: 12. This CDR3 has 16 residues. In DNA, the CDR3 is TGTGCCAGCTCACTCTACTCAGCGGGGGCAATAAATGAGCAGTTCTTC. Amino acids: CASSLYSAGAINEQFF.

On this clonotype itself: A much larger clone sits a single nucleotide away, making a read error possible. The rearrangement uses TRBV27 and TRBJ2-3, with unresolved D. The CDR3 spans 15 residues. From germline, CDR1 is MNHEY and CDR2 SMNVEV (reference sequence). The CDR3, as DNA: TGTGCCAGCAGTTCACAGCTTCTGAGCACAGATACGCGGTATTTT. Encoded protein: CASSSQLLSTDTRYF.

This clonotype occurred many times. The rearrangement joins TRBV28 to TRBJ1-5; TRBD1 matches 9 bases. Trimming at V came to 6 bases and at J to 5 bases, leaving 8 bases not matched to a gene. The CDR3 runs 15 residues. Germline values: CDR1 MDHEN, CDR2 SYDVKM. The CDR3 loop reads CASRPPDRGDQPQHF. The CDR3 DNA sequence: TGTGCCAGCAGACCACCGGACAGGGGAGATCAGCCCCAGCATTTT.